This is a list of T cell receptor beta chains from one sample in a study of T-cell reconstitution after alpha-beta-depleted transplantation in children. MiXCR, applied by TCRdb to the PCR reads, yields one record per CDR3 protein. This table holds around 700,000 distinct CDR3 sequences, 13% found once. Sequencing was performed on PBMCs, taken before TCRalphabeta/CD19-depleted stem cell transplant. The receptors originated from a girl aged 2 to 9 with congenital amegakaryocytic thrombocytopenia, due to receive a stem cell transplant. Each CDR3 is given with its conserved first and last residue. Each record gives: V gene, clone size, J gene, D gene, CDR3 protein, CDR3 DNA. A D gene is named only where the DNA matches it firmly. Clone size is stated in some rows and not others, as once, few, many or a class when expanded.

v_gene: TRBV28; abundance: few; j_gene: TRBJ2-5; d_gene: NA; CDR3aa: CASSSPERVQYQETQYF; CDR3nt: TGTGCCAGCAGCTCCCCCGAGCGGGTTCAGTACCAAGAGACCCAGTACTTC
v_gene: TRBV5-1; abundance: few; j_gene: TRBJ2-1; d_gene: NA; CDR3aa: CASSLVFTGAPHEQFF; CDR3nt: TGCGCCAGCAGCTTGGTATTTACGGGAGCCCCCCATGAGCAGTTCTTC
v_gene: TRBV12-3/TRBV12-4; abundance: NA; j_gene: TRBJ2-6; d_gene: NA; CDR3aa: CASSTQGSGANVLTF; CDR3nt: TGTGCCAGCAGTACACAGGGCTCTGGGGCCAACGTCCTGACTTTC
v_gene: TRBV29-1; abundance: few; j_gene: TRBJ2-2; d_gene: NA; CDR3aa: CSVDGGIEGTGELFF; CDR3nt: TGCAGCGTCGACGGCGGGATTGAAGGCACCGGGGAGCTGTTTTTT
v_gene: TRBV5-1; abundance: few; j_gene: TRBJ2-5; d_gene: NA; CDR3aa: CASFPAGGETQYF; CDR3nt: TGCGCCAGCTTCCCCGCGGGCGGCGAGACCCAGTACTTC
v_gene: TRBV27; abundance: NA; j_gene: TRBJ2-1; d_gene: TRBD2; CDR3aa: CASSLELASGKSNEQFF; CDR3nt: TGTGCCAGCAGTTTAGAGCTGGCTAGCGGGAAGAGCAATGAGCAGTTCTTC
v_gene: TRBV20-1; abundance: few; j_gene: TRBJ2-2; d_gene: TRBD1; CDR3aa: CSAREMTGGSLGELFF; CDR3nt: TGCAGTGCTAGAGAAATGACAGGGGGTAGTCTCGGGGAGCTGTTTTTT
v_gene: TRBV6-4; abundance: NA; j_gene: TRBJ2-1; d_gene: NA; CDR3aa: CASSDTGRYGEQFF; CDR3nt: TGTGCCAGCAGTGACACAGGTCGCTACGGTGAGCAGTTCTTC
v_gene: TRBV29-1; abundance: many; j_gene: TRBJ2-1; d_gene: TRBD1; CDR3aa: CSAGTAYNEQFF; CDR3nt: TGCAGCGCCGGGACAGCCTACAATGAGCAGTTCTTC
v_gene: TRBV20-1; abundance: many; j_gene: TRBJ2-1; d_gene: TRBD2; CDR3aa: CSARVVRTSGSYNEQFF; CDR3nt: TGCAGTGCTAGAGTAGTTCGGACTAGCGGGAGTTACAATGAGCAGTTCTTC
v_gene: TRBV11-1; abundance: NA; j_gene: TRBJ2-1; d_gene: TRBD2; CDR3aa: CASSARGLAGGRSYNEQFF; CDR3nt: TGTGCCAGCAGCGCCCGGGGACTAGCGGGAGGCCGCTCCTACAATGAGCAGTTCTTC